A selection of T cell receptor beta chains follows, all from one sample in a study of CD8+ T cells in alopecia areata. TCRdb's table, derived via immunoSEQ multiplex PCR, lists solely in-frame clones and lacks some. The sample comprises about 98,000 clones, over 40% of which are singletons, and almost 0.8% rests with the top ten. Sequences were obtained from CD4+ T cells sorted from blood. These receptors originate from a human donor with alopecia areata. The CDR3 runs from the conserved cysteine through the conserved F or W. The D gene is left open where the match is weak. Part of the rows lack a size; the others show once, few, many or a class for expanded clones.

>.|TRBD2|TRBJ2-5|TRBV5-1|16
TGCGCCAGCAGCCGTGGACTAGCGGGGACCCAAGAGACCCAGTACTTC
CASSRGLAGTQETQYF
>.|.|TRBJ2-4|TRBV6-6|11
TGTGCCAGTACCGGGACTGACATTCAGTACTTC
CASTGTDIQYF
>few|.|TRBJ1-6|TRBV5-4|13
TGTGCCAGCAGCTTGGACAGTCTATCACCCCTCCACTTT
CASSLDSLSPLHF
>.|.|TRBJ2-3|TRBV7-9|13
TGTGCCAGCAGCTCGGGGATAGCAGATACGCAGTATTTT
CASSSGIADTQYF
>.|.|TRBJ2-1|TRBV5-6|17
TGTGCCAGCAGCTTGGCCGGAGGGGCGACAAGCAACAATGAGCAGTTCTTC
CASSLAGGATSNNEQFF
>.|TRBD2|TRBJ2-1|TRBV2|16
TGTGCCAGCAGTGCGAACCCAGCGGGGGGGCCGAATGAGCAGTTCTTC
CASSANPAGGPNEQFF
>.|TRBD2|TRBJ2-2|TRBV30|16
TGTGCCTGGAGTCGGGTAGCGGGAGTTAACACCGGGGAGCTGTTTTTT
CAWSRVAGVNTGELFF
>few|TRBD1|TRBJ2-6|TRBV28|18
TGTGCCAGCAGTTCACGGACAGGGGGCTCCTCCGGGGCCAACGTCCTGACTTTC
CASSSRTGGSSGANVLTF
>few|.|TRBJ2-5|TRBV7-9|15
TGTGCCAGCAGCCCCCGAGCCATTGGGAGAGAGACCCAGTACTTC
CASSPRAIGRETQYF
>.|TRBD2|TRBJ2-7|TRBV29-1|13
TGCAGCGGCGGGACTAGCGATTCATACGAGCAGTACTTC
CSGGTSDSYEQYF
>.|.|TRBJ1-1|TRBV7-9|15
TGTGCCAGCAGCCCGCAGGCCGGTGGACACACTGAAGCTTTCTTT
CASSPQAGGHTEAFF
>.|TRBD1|TRBJ1-1|TRBV29-1|15
TGCAGCGTTGTTGGGGCAGGGGGCCGGGACACTGAAGCTTTCTTT
CSVVGAGGRDTEAFF
>few|.|TRBJ2-7|TRBV30|12
TGTGCCTGGAGTGTAGACCCCAGGCTGCAGTACTTC
CAWSVDPRLQYF
>.|TRBD1|TRBJ1-4|TRBV30|15
TGTGCCTGGAGTGTATTTCTGGACAGGGACCAAAAACTGTTTTTT
CAWSVFLDRDQKLFF
>once|.|TRBJ2-2|TRBV28|15
TGTGCCAGCAGCTTTTCGGGACAAAACACCGGGGAGCTGTTTTTT
CASSFSGQNTGELFF
>few|TRBD1|TRBJ2-5|TRBV5-1|14
TGCGCCAGCAGCTCGAGGGGGCCTGGGGAGACCCAGTACTTC
CASSSRGPGETQYF
>.|TRBD2|TRBJ2-3|TRBV29-1|12
TGCAGCGTCGGACTAGCAACAGATACGCAGTATTTT
CSVGLATDTQYF
>.|.|TRBJ1-2|TRBV30|13
TGTGCCTGGAGTGTACAAGGGTACTATGGCTACACCTTC
CAWSVQGYYGYTF
>.|.|TRBJ2-5|TRBV29-1|12
TGCAGCGTTGGACAGTTAGCGGAGACCCAGTACTTC
CSVGQLAETQYF
>.|.|TRBJ1-1|TRBV2|14
TGTGCCAGCAGTGGTCAGGGTATGAACACTGAAGCTTTCTTT
CASSGQGMNTEAFF
>few|TRBD1|TRBJ2-3|TRBV7-2|16
TGTGCCAGCAGTACCGGGACAGGGGTTTTAGCAGATACGCAGTATTTT
CASSTGTGVLADTQYF
>.|TRBD2|TRBJ2-7|TRBV29-1|16
TGCAGCGTTGAAGTGAGGACTAGCGGGTTGACCTACGAGCAGTACTTC
CSVEVRTSGLTYEQYF
>many|.|TRBJ2-5|TRBV29-1|17
TGCAGCGTTGAAGATCCCTTTGAGGCCGACCGTCCGGGGACCCAGTACTTC
CSVEDPFEADRPGTQYF
>few|.|TRBJ2-3|TRBV20-1|10
TGCAGTGCTCCCACAGATACGCAGTATTTT
CSAPTDTQYF
>few|.|TRBJ1-2|TRBV28|16
TGTGCCAGCAGTTCATCGGGGGCGCAGCTCTCGGATGGCTACACCTTC
CASSSSGAQLSDGYTF
>.|.|TRBJ2-5|TRBV18|14
TGTGCCAGCTCACCAGGCGTCGGCGGAGAGACCCAGTACTTC
CASSPGVGGETQYF
>.|.|TRBJ1-6|TRBV5-4|15
TGTGCCAGCAGCTTGGCCTCGGGTTTGGGATCACCCCTCCACTTT
CASSLASGLGSPLHF
>.|.|TRBJ2-2|TRBV30|15
TGTGCCTGGAGTGTAGCGACGGCGAACACCGGGGAGCTGTTTTTT
CAWSVATANTGELFF
>.|TRBD2|TRBJ2-7|TRBV6-5|13
TGTGCCAGCAGTCCGAGCGGGAGTGGCGAGCAGTACTTC
CASSPSGSGEQYF
>.|TRBD1|TRBJ1-2|TRBV29-1|13
TGCAGCGTTGTAAGGGACAGCAACTATGGCTACACCTTC
CSVVRDSNYGYTF
>.|.|TRBJ1-2|TRBV29-1|10
TGCAGCGTTGTGGGGAATGGCTACACCTTC
CSVVGNGYTF
>.|.|TRBJ1-2|TRBV29-1|10
TGCAGCGTCGGGGACCTCGGCTACACCTTC
CSVGDLGYTF
>few|.|TRBJ2-5|TRBV4-3|15
TGCGCCAGCAGCCAAGATGGGGAAGGTCCAGAGACCCAGTACTTC
CASSQDGEGPETQYF
>.|.|TRBJ2-2|TRBV29-1|11
TGCAGCGTTGAAAACACCGGGGAGCTGTTTTTT
CSVENTGELFF
>.|TRBD2|TRBJ2-1|TRBV28|15
TGTGCCAGCAGTCTGCCCGCGGGAGGCTATCATGAGCAGTTCTTC
CASSLPAGGYHEQFF
>once|.|TRBJ1-2|TRBV30|15
TGTGCCTGGAGTTCCACCCGGTCAGCTAACTATGGCTACACCTTC
CAWSSTRSANYGYTF
>.|.|TRBJ1-2|TRBV28|12
TGTGCCAGCAGTGTGTCGATGGCTGGCTACACCTTC
CASSVSMAGYTF
>.|.|TRBJ2-1|TRBV29-1|12
TGCAGCAGTAGGGGCTCCTACAATGAGCAGTTCTTC
CSSRGSYNEQFF
>few|TRBD1|TRBJ1-2|TRBV4-1|14
TGCGCCAGCAGCTCTGCCACGACAGGGACCGGCTACACCTTC
CASSSATTGTGYTF
>few|.|TRBJ2-3|TRBV28|11
TGTGCCAGCAGTTTTCAGGGGACGCAGTATTTT
CASSFQGTQYF